This TCR beta chain was captured in a study of beta chain features in type 1 diabetes. Details on this clone: This CDR3 is also generated by other DNA sequences in the sample.

Expressed TCRB transcripts were sequenced because the entire RNA isolate underwent reverse transcription. Libraries were prepared by immunoSEQ multiplex PCR; TCRdb keeps only in-frame clonotypes and omits some of them. The repertoire has 310,000 or so clones, 9.5% to 11% of them found once; the top ten carry 0.015%. Sample: naive CD4+ T cells from blood. The receptor was derived from a young woman in good health.

The CDR3, as DNA: TGCGCCAGCAGCTTGGCCGCAGATACGCAGTATTTT. This encodes CASSLAADTQYF. The V call is TRBV5-1, the J call TRBJ2-3, with D uncertain. Germline assignment: CDR1 SGHRS and CDR2 YFSETQ. Trimming removed 0 bases at V and 4 bases at J, with 3 bases between. This CDR3 is 12 amino acids long.